The 9 T cell receptor beta chains presented below share a single source sample, sequenced in a study of metastatic and nonmetastatic thyroid tumors. MiXCR was used by TCRdb to re-call the PCR reads. Of some 14,000 clones listed, 32% are singletons. All patients were untreated before thyroid surgery. The sequenced material came from tumor tissue. The receptors shown here come from a female donor with papillary thyroid cancer or a benign thyroid nodule (not recorded which). Some clones in this sample may be carry-over from other donors' samples.

This clone has a count of ten or more. The chain is built from TRBV6-1 and TRBJ2-1; tentatively, D is TRBD1 (5 bases). From germline, CDR1 is MNHNS and CDR2 SASEGT. V shed 4 bases and J shed 8 bases, with 18 bases lying between them. The CDR3 has 15 amino acids. In DNA, the CDR3 is TGTGCCAGCAGTGGGACATCCCTAATGGGCGATGAGCAGTTCTTC. The encoded protein is CASSGTSLMGDEQFF.

This clone is judged medium-sized. The chain employs TRBV4-2 and TRBJ1-5; no reliable D call. V lost 0 bases, J lost 4 bases, and 10 bases lay in between. Germline CDR1 LGHNA, CDR2 YNFKEQ. The CDR3 contains 15 residues. DNA of the CDR3: TGTGCCAGCAGCCAAGATGGGAGTTCGAATCAGCCCCAGCATTTT. Amino acids: CASSQDGSSNQPQHF.

This clone is medium-sized within its sample. The chain employs TRBV20-1 and TRBJ2-7; D is unclear. V lost 2 bases and J lost 7, with 15 bases in between. Looked up from germline, CDR1 is DFQATT and CDR2 is SNEGSKA (reference sequence). This CDR3 has 13 amino acids. The CDR3 region has the DNA TGCAGTGCTAGACAAAACTTGCTACGAGAGCAGTACTTC. This encodes CSARQNLLREQYF.

This clone was picked up a small number of times. The V and J genes are TRBV6-1 and TRBJ1-1; 8 nucleotides align to TRBD1. V dropped 4 bases and J dropped 1; count of bases not matched to a gene: 5. In germline, CDR1 is MNHNS, CDR2 SASEGT. CDR3 length: 15 residues. CDR3 in amino acids: CASSATGAGNTEAFF. DNA for the CDR3: TGTGCCAGCAGTGCGACAGGGGCTGGGAACACTGAAGCTTTCTTT.

This clone was observed at least ten times. The genes are TRBV7-9 and TRBJ2-5, with TRBD1 matching over 8 bases. The CDR3 loop spans 14 amino acids. Germline V gene data show CDR1 as SEHNR and CDR2 as FQNEAQ (reference sequence). V was clipped by 3 bases and J by 6 bases; unmatched bases: 6. The CDR3 nucleotides read TGTGCCAGCAGCTTGGCCGACAGGGGTCAGACCCAGTACTTC. This encodes CASSLADRGQTQYF.

This clone has more than one count but fewer than ten. The V call is TRBV6-1, the J call TRBJ2-7, with 8 bases that match TRBD1. This CDR3 is built from 15 residues. The V and J ends lost 5 bases and 0 bases, in that order; junction bases with no gene match: 6. Germline V gives CDR1 MNHNS, CDR2 SASEGT. The CDR3 sequence: CASSRQGAVSYEQYV. The CDR3 nucleotides are TGTGCCAGCAGTCGGCAGGGGGCAGTCTCCTACGAGCAGTACGTC.

On this clone itself: The conserved closing phenylalanine or tryptophan is absent in this CDR3, likely reflecting a read error. Because the CDR3's place on the DNA is in doubt, the DNA is left out and the CDR3 is given as listed by TCRdb. The J gene is TRBJ1-4, the V gene TRBV14. The CDR3 contains 9 residues when both ends are counted. The germline V gene encodes CDR1 SGHDN and CDR2 FVKESK. The CDR3 reads CASSSPSLR.

In this sample, this clone turned up many times. This clone may be a read error of a much larger clone one base away. This CDR3 is also generated by other DNA sequences in the sample. The J gene is TRBJ2-7, the V gene TRBV19; either TRBD1 or TRBD2 may fit D (5 bases each). Deletions cut 5 bases from V and 0 bases from J, with 17 bases between. Germline values: CDR1 LNHDA, CDR2 SQIVND (reference sequence). The CDR3 has 16 residues. The CDR3 bases are TGTGCCAGTAGTTCGGACCCCGGGACGGCCTCCTACGAGCAGTACTTC. Its translation is CASSSDPGTASYEQYF.

This sequence joins TRBV11-2 and TRBJ2-1; TRBD2 matches at 10 bases. After removal of 5 bases from V and 8 bases from J, the junction contained 3 bases not matched to a gene. Germline CDR1 is SGHAT and CDR2 is FQNNGV. The CDR3 is 13 residues long. CDR3 nucleotide sequence: TGTGCCAGCAGCACCGGGACTAGCGATGAGCAGTTCTTC. This gives the protein CASSTGTSDEQFF.